This T cell receptor beta chain was obtained from a study of T-cell memory formation after mild COVID-19. Overall study context: TCR clusters were mostly donor specific.

cDNA libraries for TCR alpha and TCR beta, carrying sample barcodes and UMIs, came from 5'RACE with constant-segment primers. MiXCR, applied by TCRdb to the 5' RACE reads, yields one record per CDR3 protein. The repertoire holds roughly 620,000 distinct CDR3 sequences, over 15% seen once, with 12% in the top ten. This CDR3 has 16 residues. Germline V CDR1 and CDR2: DFQATT, SNEGSKA (reference sequence). The V and J ends lost 1 base and 3 bases respectively, with 16 bases between them. Comments on this clonotype: Its specificity is not known.

The study's findings and limits: CM and EM subsets held most contracting CD4+ clones; EMRA held CD8+ ones. The finding that pre-infection memory included some responding clones suggested that cross-reactive memory joined.

This chain connects TRBV20-1 to TRBJ1-5; D may be TRBD1 (5 bases). This TCR was sampled from an adult woman who had mild COVID-19 (a few samples of this study predate the infection). Cell type and time point are not known. The source material was PBMCs or a T cell subset sorted from them (not recorded which). The CDR3 nucleotides read TGCAGTGCTAGAGCGCCATATGACAGAAACAATCAGCCCCAGCATTTT. It encodes CSARAPYDRNNQPQHF.